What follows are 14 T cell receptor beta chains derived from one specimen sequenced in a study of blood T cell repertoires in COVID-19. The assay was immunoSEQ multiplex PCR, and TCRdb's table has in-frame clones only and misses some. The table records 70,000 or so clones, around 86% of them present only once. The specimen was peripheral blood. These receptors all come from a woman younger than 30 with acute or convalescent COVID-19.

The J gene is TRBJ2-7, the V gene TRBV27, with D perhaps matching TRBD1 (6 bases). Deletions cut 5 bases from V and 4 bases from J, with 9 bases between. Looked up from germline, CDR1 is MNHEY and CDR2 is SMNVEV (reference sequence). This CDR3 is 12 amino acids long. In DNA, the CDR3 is TGTGCCAGCAGTAGTACAGGGTACGAGCAGTACTTC. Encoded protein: CASSSTGYEQYF.

The CDR3 nucleotides are TGTGCCAGCAGTTTCGCAGGGGGCTATGGCTACACCTTC. Its protein product is CASSFAGGYGYTF. This chain uses TRBV12-3 or TRBV12-4 with TRBJ1-2, with TRBD1 matching over 7 bases. CDR3 size: 13 residues. Unmatched junction bases numbered 2, after V lost 3 bases and J lost 4 bases.

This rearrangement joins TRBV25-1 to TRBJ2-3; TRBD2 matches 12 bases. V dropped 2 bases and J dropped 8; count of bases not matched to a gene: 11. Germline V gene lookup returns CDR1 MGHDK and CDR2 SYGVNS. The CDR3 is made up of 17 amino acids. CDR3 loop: CASSERRTSGAGGTQYF. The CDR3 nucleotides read TGTGCCAGCAGTGAACGCCGGACTAGCGGGGCCGGGGGTACGCAGTATTTT.

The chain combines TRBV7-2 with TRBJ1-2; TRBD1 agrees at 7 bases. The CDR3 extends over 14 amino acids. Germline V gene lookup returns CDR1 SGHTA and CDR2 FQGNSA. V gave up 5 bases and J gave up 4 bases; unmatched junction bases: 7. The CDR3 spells CASSASGTAYGYTF. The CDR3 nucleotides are TGTGCCAGCAGCGCATCCGGGACAGCCTATGGCTACACCTTC.

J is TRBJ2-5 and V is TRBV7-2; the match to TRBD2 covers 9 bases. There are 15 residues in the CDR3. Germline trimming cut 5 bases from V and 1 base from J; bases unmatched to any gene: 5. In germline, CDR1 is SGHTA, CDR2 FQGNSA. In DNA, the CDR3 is TGTGCCAGCAGCCACGGTAGCGGGAGCCAAGAGACCCAGTACTTC. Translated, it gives CASSHGSGSQETQYF.

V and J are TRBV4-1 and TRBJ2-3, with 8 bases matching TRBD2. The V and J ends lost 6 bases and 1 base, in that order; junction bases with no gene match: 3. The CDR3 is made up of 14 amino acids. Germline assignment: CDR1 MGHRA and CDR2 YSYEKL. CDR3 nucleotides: TGCGCCAGCAGGTTGCGGGAGGGCACAGATACGCAGTATTTT. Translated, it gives CASRLREGTDTQYF.

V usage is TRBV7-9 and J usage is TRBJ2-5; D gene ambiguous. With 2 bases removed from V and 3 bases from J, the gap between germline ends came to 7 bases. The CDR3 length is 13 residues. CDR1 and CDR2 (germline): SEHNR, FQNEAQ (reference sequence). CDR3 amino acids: CASSLIFKETQYF. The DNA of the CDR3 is TGTGCCAGCAGCTTAATATTTAAAGAGACCCAGTACTTC.

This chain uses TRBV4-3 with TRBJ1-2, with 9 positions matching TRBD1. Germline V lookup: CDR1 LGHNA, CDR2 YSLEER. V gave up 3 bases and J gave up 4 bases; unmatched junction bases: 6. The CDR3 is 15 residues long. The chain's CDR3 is CASSQGTGIGYGYTF. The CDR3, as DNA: TGCGCCAGCAGCCAGGGGACAGGGATCGGCTATGGCTACACCTTC.

The CDR3 loop reads CASSSLAGGRGNIQYF. The CDR3, as DNA: TGTGCCAGCAGCTCACTAGCGGGGGGCCGGGGAAACATTCAGTACTTC. The V and J genes are TRBV11-2 and TRBJ2-4, with 12 bases matching TRBD2. With 4 bases clipped from V and 6 bases from J, the junction kept 7 bases outside the gene matches. Per the germline V gene, CDR1 is SGHAT and CDR2 is FQNNGV. This CDR3 comprises 16 residues.

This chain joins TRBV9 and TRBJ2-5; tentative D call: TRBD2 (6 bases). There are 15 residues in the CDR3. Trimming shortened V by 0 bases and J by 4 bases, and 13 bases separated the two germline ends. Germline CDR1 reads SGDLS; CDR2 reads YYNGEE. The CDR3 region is CASSVGGGGGETQYF. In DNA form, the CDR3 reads TGTGCCAGCAGCGTAGGAGGTGGGGGAGGAGAGACCCAGTACTTC.

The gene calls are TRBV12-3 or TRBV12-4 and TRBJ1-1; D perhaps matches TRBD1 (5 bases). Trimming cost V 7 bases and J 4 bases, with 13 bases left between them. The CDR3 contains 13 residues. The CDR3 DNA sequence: TGTGCCAGCATGGGGGGAGGCGGCACTGAAGCTTTCTTT. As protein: CASMGGGGTEAFF.

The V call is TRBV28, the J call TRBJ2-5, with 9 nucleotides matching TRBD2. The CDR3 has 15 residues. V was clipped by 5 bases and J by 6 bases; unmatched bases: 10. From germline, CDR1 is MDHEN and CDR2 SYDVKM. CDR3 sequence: CASSGPLAGAKTQYF. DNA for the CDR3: TGTGCCAGCAGTGGCCCATTAGCGGGGGCTAAGACCCAGTACTTC.

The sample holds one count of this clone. CDR3 in amino acids: CASSRGLAGSNEQFF. CDR3 coding DNA: TGTGCCAGCAGCCGGGGACTAGCGGGTTCAAATGAGCAGTTCTTC. This chain joins TRBV7-6 and TRBJ2-1; 12 bases are a match to TRBD2. The CDR3 length is 15 residues. Germline values: CDR1 SGHVS, CDR2 FNYEAQ. V shed 5 bases, J shed 7 bases, and the junction held 6 bases outside the gene matches.

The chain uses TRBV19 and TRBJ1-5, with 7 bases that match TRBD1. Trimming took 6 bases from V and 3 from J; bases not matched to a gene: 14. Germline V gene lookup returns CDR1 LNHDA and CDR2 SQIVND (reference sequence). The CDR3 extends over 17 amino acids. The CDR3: CASRTSGTVPYNQPQHF. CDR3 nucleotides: TGTGCCAGTAGGACCTCCGGGACAGTGCCCTACAATCAGCCCCAGCATTTT.